The next 18 T cell receptor beta chains were all read from a single sample in a study of cytomegalovirus exposure and HLA in healthy donors. The PCR ran on 60 Vbeta and 13 Jbeta primers. TCRdb keeps only in-frame clones here, not all; method: immunoSEQ multiplex PCR. The sample yields under 300,000 clones, 65% to 85% seen once. Specimen: PBMCs. The source of these receptors is a female donor in good health and CMV-seronegative.

This clone was picked up one time. The chain joins TRBV27 to TRBJ2-3, with TRBD2 matching 10 bases. The V gene's germline CDR1 is MNHEY and CDR2 SMNVEV (reference sequence). The length of the CDR3 is 19 residues. The ends lost 8 bases at V and 2 bases at J; junction bases unmatched: 19. CDR3 loop: CASGDPAAGGRSDTDTQYF. The CDR3 region has the DNA TGTGCCAGCGGAGACCCCGCAGCGGGAGGGCGTTCCGACACAGATACGCAGTATTTT.

This clone has just one count. The CDR3 DNA is TGTGCCAGCAGCTTACCCCTACAAGGGGGTAACTACGAGCAGTACTTC. It is translated as CASSLPLQGGNYEQYF. The chain employs TRBV11-3 and TRBJ2-7; possibly TRBD1 for D (6 bases). The germline gives CDR1 SGHNT, CDR2 YENEEA. This CDR3 is 16 amino acids long. Trimming pared 2 bases from V and 3 bases from J, leaving 17 bases between. Complete variable domain (other parts from reference TRBV11-3 and TRBJ2-7): EAGVVQSPRYKIIEKKQPVAFWCNPISGHNTLYWYLQNLGQGPELLIRYENEEAVDDSQLPKDRFSAERLKGVDSTLKIQPAELGDSAVYLCASSLPLQGGNYEQYFGPGTRLTVT.

This clone was counted once. The gene calls are TRBV19 and TRBJ2-1; D is unclear. CDR1 and CDR2 (germline): LNHDA, SQIVND (reference sequence). The V and J ends lost 2 bases and 1 base respectively, with 6 bases between them. This CDR3 contains 14 residues. CDR3 DNA: TGTGCCAGTAGTATACGGTATTCCTACAATGAGCAGTTCTTC. It codes for CASSIRYSYNEQFF.

The sample holds a few counts of this clone. V gene TRBV19 combines with J gene TRBJ1-5; D gene unclear. The CDR3 sequence is 15 residues long. Germline loops: CDR1 LNHDA, CDR2 SQIVND (reference sequence). V lost 3 bases, J lost 2 bases, and 11 bases lay in between. In nucleotides, the CDR3 is TGTGCCAGTAGTATTTGGAGCGCGGGCAATCAGCCCCAGCATTTT. Encoded protein: CASSIWSAGNQPQHF.

The chain joins TRBV19 to TRBJ2-5; D perhaps matches TRBD1 (6 bases). The J call is doubtful: the DNA matches TRBJ2-7 better. Germline V gives CDR1 LNHDA, CDR2 SQIVND (reference sequence). CDR3 length: 14 residues. The CDR3 DNA follows: TGTGCCAGTAATAGGGCAGGGGTCCCCTACGAGCAGTACTTC. It is translated as CASNRAGVPYEQYF.

This rearrangement joins TRBV2 to TRBJ1-2, with TRBD1 matching over 7 bases. There are 14 residues in the CDR3. Trimming at V came to 7 bases and at J to 8 bases, leaving 13 bases not matched to a gene. CDR1 is SNHLY and CDR2 is FYNNEI in the germline V gene. CDR3 sequence (DNA): TGTGCCAGCACCGAGGGCCGGGACAGATGGGGCTACACCTTC. This gives the protein CASTEGRDRWGYTF.

The rearrangement uses TRBV28 and TRBJ1-5; 10 positions agree with TRBD1. Germline CDR1 MDHEN, CDR2 SYDVKM. There are 16 residues in the CDR3. After removal of 4 bases from V and 1 base from J, the junction contained 4 bases not matched to a gene. The CDR3 spells CASSSGDRGSNQPQHF. Written as DNA, the CDR3 is TGTGCCAGCAGTTCGGGGGACAGGGGCAGCAATCAGCCCCAGCATTTT.

The V gene is TRBV30, the J gene TRBJ1-2; D is perhaps TRBD1 (6 bases). The V gene lost 4 bases and the J gene lost 8 bases, with 11 bases spanning the gap. CDR1 is GTSNPN, CDR2 SVGIG, per germline (reference sequence). This CDR3 has 11 amino acids. CDR3 nucleotide sequence: TGTGCCTGGAAGGCTCAGGGGGGCTACACCTTC. Protein product: CAWKAQGGYTF. The whole variable domain, remainder taken from reference TRBV30 and TRBJ1-2, is SQTIHQWPATLVQPVGSPLSLECTVEGTSNPNLYWYRQAAGRGLQLLFYSVGIGQISSEVPQNLSASRPQDRQFILSSKKLLLSDSGFYLCAWKAQGGYTFGSGTRLTVV.

This chain links TRBV2 with TRBJ1-2; possible D gene TRBD1, 5 bases. V was pared by 1 base and J by 5 bases, with 14 bases between. Per the germline V gene, CDR1 is SNHLY and CDR2 is FYNNEI. CDR3 length: 15 amino acids. The DNA of the CDR3 is TGTGCCAGCAGTGAAGTCCCCCCGGGGGTGTATGGCTACACCTTC. It encodes CASSEVPPGVYGYTF. Full variable domain (remainder filled in from reference TRBV2 and TRBJ1-2): EPEVTQTPSHQVTQMGQEVILRCVPISNHLYFYWYRQILGQKVEFLVSFYNNEISEKSEIFDDQFSVERPDGSNFTLKIRSTKLEDSAMYFCASSEVPPGVYGYTFGSGTRLTVV.

V is TRBV6-1 and J is TRBJ2-1; 12 bases line up with TRBD2. The junction had 8 bases not matched to a gene; V was cut back by 2 bases and J by 9 bases. The V gene's germline CDR1 is MNHNS and CDR2 SASEGT. The CDR3 runs 16 residues. The chain's CDR3 is CASSERLAGDSGEQFF. The CDR3 bases are TGTGCCAGCAGTGAAAGACTAGCGGGAGATTCGGGTGAGCAGTTCTTC.

CDR3 sequence: CASSEGVKSGNTIYF. Here the CDR3 DNA reads TGTGCCAGCAGTGAGGGGGTTAAATCTGGAAACACCATATATTTT. The chain combines TRBV28 with TRBJ1-3, with TRBD1 as a possible D gene (6 bases). Germline V CDR1 and CDR2: MDHEN, SYDVKM. Trimming shortened V by 5 bases and J by 1 base, and 12 bases separated the two germline ends. The CDR3 has 15 residues. The variable domain in full, with the rest retrieved from reference TRBV28 and TRBJ1-3, is DVKVTQSSRYLVKRTGEKVFLECVQDMDHENMFWYRQDPGLGLRLIYFSYDVKMKEKGDIPEGYSVSREKKERFSLILESASTNQTSMYLCASSEGVKSGNTIYFGEGSWLTVV.

This chain links TRBV2 with TRBJ2-7; 11 bases line up with TRBD2. The CDR3 is made up of 14 amino acids. CDR1 and CDR2 from the germline V gene are SNHLY and FYNNEI. V shed 8 bases, J shed 5 bases, and the junction held 8 bases outside the gene matches. The CDR3: CASPRLAGRDEQYF. DNA for the CDR3: TGTGCCAGCCCAAGACTAGCGGGAAGGGACGAGCAGTACTTC.

The chain carries TRBV9 and TRBJ1-1; 8 bases match TRBD1. Per germline, CDR1 SGDLS and CDR2 YYNGEE. V lost 0 bases and J lost 6; bases outside the gene matches: 19. The CDR3 contains 19 residues. The CDR3 bases are TGTGCCAGCAGCGTAGCCGGGGGTAGGGCAGGGGGCTATTTCCCTGAAGCTTTCTTT. It is translated as CASSVAGGRAGGYFPEAFF.

The J gene is TRBJ1-1, the V gene TRBV5-1; D is possibly TRBD1 (5 bases). V lost 3 bases and J lost 2, with 14 bases in between. The length of the CDR3 is 15 residues. Germline V gives CDR1 SGHRS, CDR2 YFSETQ. CDR3 in DNA: TGCGCCAGCAGCTCTGAACCGGGGGGTAACACTGAAGCTTTCTTT. Encoded protein: CASSSEPGGNTEAFF.

The chain carries TRBV7-9 and TRBJ2-5; D perhaps matches TRBD2 (7 bases). Germline values: CDR1 SEHNR, CDR2 FQNEAQ (reference sequence). The CDR3 is 13 amino acids. The V end lost 11 bases, the J end lost 0 bases, and 13 bases lay between the germline ends. In nucleotides, the CDR3 is TGTGCCGGGGGGGCAGCGTACCAAGAGACCCAGTACTTC. Protein sequence: CAGGAAYQETQYF.

The V gene is TRBV5-6, the J gene TRBJ2-1; 9 nucleotides agree with TRBD2. CDR1 SGHDT and CDR2 YYEEEE come from the germline V gene. This CDR3 region has 16 residues. The V segment lost 6 bases and the J segment 2 bases; nucleotides outside the gene matches: 9. CDR3 in amino acids: CASTRIAGVTYNEQFF. In DNA form, the CDR3 reads TGTGCCAGCACCAGAATAGCGGGAGTCACCTACAATGAGCAGTTCTTC.

The CDR3 region is CASSQDWSTNIQYF. For the CDR3, the DNA is TGTGCCAGCAGCCAAGATTGGAGTACAAACATTCAGTACTTC. The chain has TRBV14 and TRBJ2-4; D uncertain. With 0 bases removed from V and 6 bases from J, the gap between germline ends came to 9 bases. This CDR3 comprises 14 residues. CDR1 SGHDN and CDR2 FVKESK come from the germline V gene.

The chain is built from TRBV5-1 and TRBJ2-3; 10 nucleotides line up with TRBD2. Per germline, CDR1 SGHRS and CDR2 YFSETQ. Germline trimming cut 2 bases from V and 0 bases from J; bases unmatched to any gene: 3. The CDR3 consists of 16 residues. The CDR3 coding sequence is TGCGCCAGCAGCTTCGGACTAGCGGCTAGCACAGATACGCAGTATTTT. Amino acid sequence: CASSFGLAASTDTQYF.